This T cell receptor (beta chain) stems from a study of sequential checkpoint blockade in melanoma. On the study more broadly: After both sequences, patients received maintenance nivolumab.

V lost 7 bases, J lost 3 bases, and 7 bases stayed unmatched. The germline gives CDR1 ENHRY, CDR2 SYGVKD. The CDR3 has 15 residues. Treatment of the sample: randomized to nivolumab then ipilimumab (arm A) or the reverse (arm B). No patient had prior DNA-damaging chemotherapy. Here immunoSEQ multiplex PCR was the method, and the copy in TCRdb shows in-frame clones only, minus some. The sample records around 40,000 clones, roughly 89% being singletons. This clone was detected only a few times. The chain combines TRBV10-3 with TRBJ2-2; 8 bases are a match to TRBD1. Source: CD8+ T cells sorted from blood (inferred from file names), taken from a patient given nivolumab and ipilimumab in sequence. The sequence came from a human donor with melanoma. The CDR3 coding sequence is TGTGCCATCACCAGGACAGGGTCCGACACCGGGGAGCTGTTTTTT. Protein product: CAITRTGSDTGELFF.